Shown below are 15 T cell receptor beta chains from a single sample sequenced in a study of vaccination effects on CD4 cells after COVID-19 (dated by TCRdb to between 2022 and 2023). In the ViraFEST assay, PBMC were stimulated with viral peptide pools, and TCR sequencing was then used to find antigen-specific CD4+ T cell clonotypes based on their expansion. After around ten days of culture, CD4+ T cells were isolated with the EasySep CD4+ T cell isolation kit. PCR-confirmed SARS-CoV-2 infection had occurred in convalescent patients between March and December 2020, before the Alpha, Beta and Delta variants emerged in the United States. Libraries came from the immunoSEQ multiplex PCR assay. Entries here come from immuneACCESS through TCRdb and include only in-frame sequences with V and J called. Some clones fail to appear in such tables; in the studies checked, an unresolved V gene covers under half of the shortfall, and the cause of the remainder is unknown. The sample table records about 70,000 clones; roughly two thirds of these occur just once. The ten largest clones capture around 5% of the sample.

These receptors' targets are unknown. Sample: CD4+ T cells from PBMCs cultured with HIV peptides, taken before COVID-19 vaccination. Read against the paper, the sample's cell subset or site label means: HIV-1 Nef peptide pool negative control/reference culture. All receptors derive from a human donor who had a prior SARS-CoV-2 infection.

This rearrangement joins TRBV27 to TRBJ2-1, with D unresolved. Germline V gene lookup returns CDR1 MNHEY and CDR2 SMNVEV (reference sequence). The V end lost 8 bases, the J end lost 8 bases, and 22 bases lay between the germline ends. The CDR3 length is 15 residues. The CDR3 sequence: CASQRAPHVRYEQFF. The CDR3 bases are TGTGCCAGCCAGAGAGCGCCCCACGTTCGGTATGAGCAGTTCTTC.

This clone occurred a few times. The gene calls are TRBV27 and TRBJ2-1; possible D gene TRBD2, 5 bases. Germline V gene lookup returns CDR1 MNHEY and CDR2 SMNVEV (reference sequence). CDR3 length equals 12 residues. Trimming shortened V by 8 bases and J by 9 bases, and 14 bases separated the two germline ends. The CDR3 region is CASGLVNGEQFF. CDR3 sequence (DNA): TGTGCCAGCGGACTGGTCAATGGTGAGCAGTTCTTC.

The chain combines TRBV7-3 with TRBJ2-1; 8 bases line up with TRBD2. The germline V gene has CDR1 SGHTA and CDR2 FQGTGA. CDR3 length: 13 residues. J lost 5 bases, V lost 5 bases, and 2 bases had no gene match. This CDR3 is CASSAGGHNEQFF. Here the CDR3 DNA reads TGTGCCAGCAGCGCGGGGGGCCACAATGAGCAGTTCTTC.

The chain combines TRBV28 with TRBJ1-2; 8 bases match TRBD1. CDR1 MDHEN and CDR2 SYDVKM come from the germline V gene. The V segment lost 7 bases and the J segment 4 bases; nucleotides outside the gene matches: 5. The CDR3 spans 13 residues. The CDR3 reads CASTPGGAYGYTF. The CDR3, as DNA: TGTGCCAGCACCCCAGGGGGCGCCTATGGCTACACCTTC.

The CDR3 bases are TGTGCCAGCAGAGCGATGGGCGAGCAGTACTTC. Its protein is CASRAMGEQYF. This chain uses TRBV2 with TRBJ2-7; D not certain. V shed 6 bases and J shed 6 bases, with 9 bases lying between them. Germline assignment: CDR1 SNHLY and CDR2 FYNNEI. There are 11 residues in the CDR3.

The V gene is TRBV7-4, the J gene TRBJ2-1; no clear D. Trimming cost V 1 base and J 10 bases, with 5 bases left between them. The CDR3 extends over 11 amino acids. Germline assignment: CDR1 SGHVT and CDR2 SQSDAQ. Here the CDR3 DNA reads TGTGCCAGCAGCTTAGTGTCCGAGCAGTTCTTC. Translated, it gives CASSLVSEQFF.

The V call is TRBV5-1, the J call TRBJ2-2; 10 bases align to TRBD1. The CDR3 sequence is 16 residues long. Trimming cost V 4 bases and J 6 bases; bases outside gene matches: 9. CDR1 is SGHRS and CDR2 is YFSETQ in the germline V gene. DNA of the CDR3: TGCGCCAGCAGCCCCGGGACAGGGGTGGTGGCCGGGGAGCTGTTTTTT. Its translation: CASSPGTGVVAGELFF. Full variable domain (missing parts from reference TRBV5-1 and TRBJ2-2): KAGVTQTPRYLIKTRGQQVTLSCSPISGHRSVSWYQQTPGQGLQFLFEYFSETQRNKGNFPGRFSGRQFSNSRSEMNVSTLELGDSALYLCASSPGTGVVAGELFFGEGSRLTVL.

This sequence joins TRBV25-1 and TRBJ1-4; a possible D gene is TRBD1 (6 bases). This CDR3 is built from 14 residues. Deletions cut 4 bases from V and 7 bases from J, with 13 bases between. Per germline, CDR1 MGHDK and CDR2 SYGVNS. The CDR3 DNA reads TGTGCCAGCAGTGGCGAGGGGGGGAGTGAAAAACTGTTTTTT. Amino acid sequence: CASSGEGGSEKLFF.

This clone was seen more than once but under ten times. V usage is TRBV20-1 and J usage is TRBJ2-1; 12 bases align to TRBD2. V shed 3 bases, J shed 7 bases, and the junction held 10 bases outside the gene matches. The CDR3 is made up of 16 amino acids. Germline CDR1 is DFQATT and CDR2 is SNEGSKA (reference sequence). CDR3 loop: CSASLPSGRAGNEQFF. The CDR3 DNA sequence: TGCAGTGCTAGTTTGCCTAGCGGGAGGGCGGGGAATGAGCAGTTCTTC.

The chain carries TRBV25-1 and TRBJ2-1; TRBD1 aligns across 11 bases. The trim removed 2 bases at V and 3 bases at J, leaving 0 bases unmatched. The CDR3 sequence is 15 residues long. Germline V lookup: CDR1 MGHDK, CDR2 SYGVNS. CDR3 in amino acids: CASSEGTGGYNEQFF. The CDR3 DNA follows: TGTGCCAGCAGTGAAGGGACAGGGGGCTACAATGAGCAGTTCTTC.

The chain joins TRBV5-6 to TRBJ2-7, with 8 bases lining up with TRBD2. The germline gives CDR1 SGHDT, CDR2 YYEEEE. There are 15 residues in the CDR3. The ends lost 2 bases at V and 4 bases at J; junction bases unmatched: 8. This CDR3 reads CASSFLRGGGYEQYF. The CDR3 DNA sequence: TGTGCCAGCAGCTTCCTACGGGGGGGCGGTTACGAGCAGTACTTC.

This rearrangement joins TRBV18 to TRBJ2-3; D unclear. V was cut by 4 bases and J by 0 bases, with 8 bases left in between. The CDR3 is 14 amino acids. The V gene's germline CDR1 is KGHSH and CDR2 LQKENI. DNA for the CDR3: TGTGCCAGCTCACTCGGACGGAGCACAGATACGCAGTATTTT. It is translated as CASSLGRSTDTQYF.

V gene TRBV5-1 combines with J gene TRBJ2-3, with 8 bases aligning to TRBD2. Germline V gene lookup returns CDR1 SGHRS and CDR2 YFSETQ. V dropped 0 bases and J dropped 0; count of bases not matched to a gene: 0. The CDR3 has 15 amino acids. The CDR3 DNA is TGCGCCAGCAGCTTGGTAGCGGGAAGCACAGATACGCAGTATTTT. It yields the protein CASSLVAGSTDTQYF.

This clone appeared a single time. The sample carries other DNA sequences with the same CDR3. V usage is TRBV5-1 and J usage is TRBJ1-1; possible D gene TRBD1, 5 bases. Germline V gene data show CDR1 as SGHRS and CDR2 as YFSETQ. The germline V and J ends were trimmed by 0 bases and 6 bases, with 9 bases remaining between them. The CDR3 covers 13 residues. The CDR3 is CASSLGGGAEAFF. CDR3 in DNA: TGCGCCAGCAGCTTGGGCGGGGGGGCTGAAGCTTTCTTT.

The chain has TRBV6-2 or TRBV6-3 and TRBJ2-7; 8 bases are shared with TRBD2. This CDR3 spans 15 amino acids. Trimming took 4 bases from V and 1 from J; bases not matched to a gene: 6. Looked up from germline, CDR1 is MNHEY and CDR2 is SVGEGT. Here the CDR3 reads CASSSGTRWSYEQYF. Written as DNA, the CDR3 is TGTGCCAGCAGTTCGGGGACTAGATGGTCCTACGAGCAGTACTTC.